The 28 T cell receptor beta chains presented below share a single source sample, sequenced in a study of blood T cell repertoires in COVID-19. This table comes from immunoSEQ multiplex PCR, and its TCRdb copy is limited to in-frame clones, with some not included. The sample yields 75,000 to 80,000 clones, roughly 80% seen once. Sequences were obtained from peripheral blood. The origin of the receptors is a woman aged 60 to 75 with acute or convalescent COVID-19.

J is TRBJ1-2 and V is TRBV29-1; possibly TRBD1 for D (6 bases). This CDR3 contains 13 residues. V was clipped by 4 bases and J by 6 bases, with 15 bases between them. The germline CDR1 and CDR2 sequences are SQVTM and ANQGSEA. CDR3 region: CSVAPDSPNGYTF. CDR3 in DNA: TGCAGCGTTGCCCCGGACAGCCCGAATGGCTACACCTTC.

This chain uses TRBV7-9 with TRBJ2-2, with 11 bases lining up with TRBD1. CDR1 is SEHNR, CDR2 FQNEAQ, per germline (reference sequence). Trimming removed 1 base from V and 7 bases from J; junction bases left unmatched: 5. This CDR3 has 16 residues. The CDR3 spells CASSLGGQGADGELFF. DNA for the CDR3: TGTGCCAGCAGCTTAGGAGGACAGGGGGCCGACGGGGAGCTGTTTTTT.

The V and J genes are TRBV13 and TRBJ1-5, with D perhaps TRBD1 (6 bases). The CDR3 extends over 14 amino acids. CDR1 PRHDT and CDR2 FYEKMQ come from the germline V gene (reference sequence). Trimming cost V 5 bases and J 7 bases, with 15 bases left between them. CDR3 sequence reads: CASSQGGGRQPQHF. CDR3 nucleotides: TGTGCCAGCAGCCAAGGGGGGGGCAGGCAGCCCCAGCATTTT. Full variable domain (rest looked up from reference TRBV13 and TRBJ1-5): AAGVIQSPRHLIKEKRETATLKCYPIPRHDTVYWYQQGPGQDPQFLISFYEKMQSDKGSIPDRFSAQQFSDYHSELNMSSLELGDSALYFCASSQGGGRQPQHFGDGTRLSIL.

CDR3 coding DNA: TGTGCCTGGAGTAAAGACAGGGCGCGACTCTTACGTAATTCACCCCTCCACTTT. It codes for CAWSKDRARLLRNSPLHF. The chain links TRBV30 to TRBJ1-6; 7 bases map to TRBD1. The CDR3 covers 18 residues. The J segment lost 6 bases and the V segment lost 2 bases, leaving 16 bases of the junction unmatched. Looked up from germline, CDR1 is GTSNPN and CDR2 is SVGIG (reference sequence).

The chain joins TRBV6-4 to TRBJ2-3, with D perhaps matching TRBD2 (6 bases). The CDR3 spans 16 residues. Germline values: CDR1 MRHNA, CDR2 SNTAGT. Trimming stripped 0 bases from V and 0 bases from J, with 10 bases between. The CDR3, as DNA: TGTGCCAGCAGTGACTCGGCTAGCGCTAGCACAGATACGCAGTATTTT. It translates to CASSDSASASTDTQYF.

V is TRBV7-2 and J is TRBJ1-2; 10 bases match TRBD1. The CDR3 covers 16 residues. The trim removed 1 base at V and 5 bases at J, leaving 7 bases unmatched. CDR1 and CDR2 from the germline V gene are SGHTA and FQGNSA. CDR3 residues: CASSLVGGQGGYGYTF. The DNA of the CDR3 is TGTGCCAGCAGCTTAGTAGGTGGACAGGGGGGTTATGGCTACACCTTC.

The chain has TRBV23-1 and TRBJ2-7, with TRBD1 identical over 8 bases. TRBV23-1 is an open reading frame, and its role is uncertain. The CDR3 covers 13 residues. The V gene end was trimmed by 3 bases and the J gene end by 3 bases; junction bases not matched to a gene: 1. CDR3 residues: CASSQTGDYEQYF. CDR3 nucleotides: TGCGCCAGCAGTCAGACAGGGGACTACGAGCAGTACTTC.

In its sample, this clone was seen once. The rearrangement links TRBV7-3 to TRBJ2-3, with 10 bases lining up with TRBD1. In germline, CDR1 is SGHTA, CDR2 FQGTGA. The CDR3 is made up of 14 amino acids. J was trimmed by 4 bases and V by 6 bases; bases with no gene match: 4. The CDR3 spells CASSPGQGSDTQYF. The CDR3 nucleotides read TGTGCCAGCAGTCCGGGACAGGGGTCAGATACGCAGTATTTT.

The CDR3 DNA sequence: TGCGCCAGCAGCCCCTTGACAGGGACATCTGGAAACACCATATATTTT. Translated: CASSPLTGTSGNTIYF. V usage is TRBV5-1 and J usage is TRBJ1-3, with 7 bases lining up with TRBD1. The germline CDR1 and CDR2 sequences are SGHRS and YFSETQ. Trimming took 4 bases from V and 1 from J; bases not matched to a gene: 8. The CDR3 is made up of 16 amino acids.

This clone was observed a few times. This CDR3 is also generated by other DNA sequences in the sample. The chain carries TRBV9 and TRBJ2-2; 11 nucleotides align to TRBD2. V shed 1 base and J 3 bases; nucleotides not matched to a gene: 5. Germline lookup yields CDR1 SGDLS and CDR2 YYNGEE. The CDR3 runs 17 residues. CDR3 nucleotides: TGTGCCAGCAGCGTAATAGCGGGGGGGCCGGACACCGGGGAGCTGTTTTTT. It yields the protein CASSVIAGGPDTGELFF.

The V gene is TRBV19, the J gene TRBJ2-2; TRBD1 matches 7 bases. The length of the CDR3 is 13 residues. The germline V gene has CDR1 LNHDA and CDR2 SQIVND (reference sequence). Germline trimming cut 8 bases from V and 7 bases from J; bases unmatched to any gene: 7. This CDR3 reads CASSSRGLGELFF. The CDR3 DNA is TGTGCCAGTTCCTCGAGGGGGCTCGGGGAGCTGTTTTTT.

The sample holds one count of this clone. CDR3 DNA: TGTGCCATCAGCGCTAGCGGGGGGGCCGGAGATACGCAGTATTTT. The encoded protein is CAISASGGAGDTQYF. This chain joins TRBV10-3 and TRBJ2-3, with TRBD2 matching over 12 bases. Trimming removed 6 bases from V and 5 bases from J; junction bases left unmatched: 6. Germline CDR1 reads ENHRY; CDR2 reads SYGVKD. The CDR3 runs 15 residues.

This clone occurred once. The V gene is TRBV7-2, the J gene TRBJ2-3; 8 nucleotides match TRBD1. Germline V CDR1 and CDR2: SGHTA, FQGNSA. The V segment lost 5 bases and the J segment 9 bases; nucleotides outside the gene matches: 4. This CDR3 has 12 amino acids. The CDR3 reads CASSPDRGTQYF. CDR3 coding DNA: TGTGCCAGCAGCCCCGACAGGGGAACGCAGTATTTT.

DNA of the CDR3: TGTGCCAGCACCCGGGGGATGCTGGACACTGAAGCTTTCTTT. It translates to CASTRGMLDTEAFF. The chain couples TRBV28 to TRBJ1-1, with D possibly matching TRBD1 (5 bases). In germline, CDR1 is MDHEN, CDR2 SYDVKM. V was clipped by 7 bases and J by 3 bases, with 15 bases between them. The CDR3 totals 14 residues.

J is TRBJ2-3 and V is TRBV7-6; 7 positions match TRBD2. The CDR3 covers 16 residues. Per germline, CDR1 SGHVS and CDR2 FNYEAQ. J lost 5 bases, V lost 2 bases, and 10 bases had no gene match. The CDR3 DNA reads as TGTGCCAGCAGCTTAAGGGCGGGGGACTCCGTAGATACGCAGTATTTT. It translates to CASSLRAGDSVDTQYF.

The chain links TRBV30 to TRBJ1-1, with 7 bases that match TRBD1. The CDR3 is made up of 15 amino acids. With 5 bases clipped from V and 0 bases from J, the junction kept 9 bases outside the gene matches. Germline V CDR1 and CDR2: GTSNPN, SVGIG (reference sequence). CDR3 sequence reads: CAWQTGNRMNTEAFF. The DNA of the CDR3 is TGTGCCTGGCAGACAGGGAATCGCATGAACACTGAAGCTTTCTTT. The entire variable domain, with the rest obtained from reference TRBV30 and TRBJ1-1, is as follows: SQTIHQWPATLVQPVGSPLSLECTVEGTSNPNLYWYRQAAGRGLQLLFYSVGIGQISSEVPQNLSASRPQDRQFILSSKKLLLSDSGFYLCAWQTGNRMNTEAFFGQGTRLTVV.

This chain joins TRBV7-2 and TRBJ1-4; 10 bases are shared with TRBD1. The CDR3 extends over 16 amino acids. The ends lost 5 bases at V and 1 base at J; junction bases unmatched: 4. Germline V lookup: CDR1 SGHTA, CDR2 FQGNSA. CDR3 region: CASSVGTGVTNEKLFF. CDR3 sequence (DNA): TGTGCCAGCAGCGTAGGGACAGGGGTAACTAATGAAAAACTGTTTTTT.

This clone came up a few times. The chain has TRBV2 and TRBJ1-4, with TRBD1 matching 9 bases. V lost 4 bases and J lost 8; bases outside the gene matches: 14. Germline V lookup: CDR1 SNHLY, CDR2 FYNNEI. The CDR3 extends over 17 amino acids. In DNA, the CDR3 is TGTGCCAGCAGTGTCGGGACAGGGTATGCGACCACGGAAAAACTGTTTTTT. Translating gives CASSVGTGYATTEKLFF.

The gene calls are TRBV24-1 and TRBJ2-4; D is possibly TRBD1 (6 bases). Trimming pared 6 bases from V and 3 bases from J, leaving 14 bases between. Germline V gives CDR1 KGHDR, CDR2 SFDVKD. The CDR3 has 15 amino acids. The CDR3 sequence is CATSSPGVGKNIQYF. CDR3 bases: TGTGCCACCAGTAGTCCAGGGGTCGGCAAAAACATTCAGTACTTC.

The DNA of the CDR3 is TGCGCCAGCAGCTCTCGAGGGGGGGCCGGGGAGACCCAGTACTTC. Encoded protein: CASSSRGGAGETQYF. The chain links TRBV5-1 to TRBJ2-5; possibly TRBD2 for D (7 bases). Germline V gene data show CDR1 as SGHRS and CDR2 as YFSETQ. The CDR3 spans 15 residues. V was clipped by 3 bases and J by 5 bases, with 17 bases between them.

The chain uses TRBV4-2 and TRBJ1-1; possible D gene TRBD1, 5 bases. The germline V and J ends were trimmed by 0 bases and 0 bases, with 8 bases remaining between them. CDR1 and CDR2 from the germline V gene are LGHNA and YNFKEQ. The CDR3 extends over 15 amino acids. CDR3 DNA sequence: TGTGCCAGCAGCCAAGAATCCAGGGTGAACACTGAAGCTTTCTTT. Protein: CASSQESRVNTEAFF.

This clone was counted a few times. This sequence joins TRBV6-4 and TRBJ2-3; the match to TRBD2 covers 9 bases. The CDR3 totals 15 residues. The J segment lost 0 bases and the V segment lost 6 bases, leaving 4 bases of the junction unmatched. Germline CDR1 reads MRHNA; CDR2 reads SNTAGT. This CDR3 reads CASSFSGGSTDTQYF. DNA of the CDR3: TGTGCCAGCAGCTTTAGCGGGGGAAGCACAGATACGCAGTATTTT.

For the CDR3, the DNA is TGTGCCAGCACCGGGGGTGACTATGGCTACACCTTC. It is translated as CASTGGDYGYTF. The rearrangement links TRBV9 to TRBJ1-2, with D tentatively TRBD1 (5 bases). Germline assignment: CDR1 SGDLS and CDR2 YYNGEE. V was clipped by 6 bases and J by 3 bases, with 9 bases between them. There are 12 residues in the CDR3.

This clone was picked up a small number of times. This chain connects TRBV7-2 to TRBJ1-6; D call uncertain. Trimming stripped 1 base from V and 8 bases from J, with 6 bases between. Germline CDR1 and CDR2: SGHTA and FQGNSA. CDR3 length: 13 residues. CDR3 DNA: TGTGCCAGCAGCTTAGGGAGGGATTCACCCCTCCACTTT. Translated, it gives CASSLGRDSPLHF.

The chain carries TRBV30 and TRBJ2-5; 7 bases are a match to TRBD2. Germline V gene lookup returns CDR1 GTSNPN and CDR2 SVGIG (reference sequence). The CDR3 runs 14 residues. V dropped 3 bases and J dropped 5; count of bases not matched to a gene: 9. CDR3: CAWSFRMTSETQYF. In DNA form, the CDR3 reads TGTGCCTGGAGCTTTAGGATGACTAGCGAGACCCAGTACTTC.

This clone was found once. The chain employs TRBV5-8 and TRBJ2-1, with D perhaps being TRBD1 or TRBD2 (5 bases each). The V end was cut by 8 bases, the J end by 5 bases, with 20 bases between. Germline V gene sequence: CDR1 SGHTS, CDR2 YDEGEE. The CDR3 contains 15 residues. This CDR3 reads CASSVFSRTHNEQFF. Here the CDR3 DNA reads TGTGCCAGTAGCGTGTTTTCTCGGACACACAATGAGCAGTTCTTC.

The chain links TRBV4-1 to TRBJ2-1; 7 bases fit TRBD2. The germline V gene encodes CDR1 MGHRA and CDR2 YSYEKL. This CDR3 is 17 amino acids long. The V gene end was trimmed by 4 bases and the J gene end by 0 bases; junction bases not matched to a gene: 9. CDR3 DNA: TGCGCCAGCAGCCGCCTACTAGCGCCGAGCTCCTACAATGAGCAGTTCTTC. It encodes CASSRLLAPSSYNEQFF.

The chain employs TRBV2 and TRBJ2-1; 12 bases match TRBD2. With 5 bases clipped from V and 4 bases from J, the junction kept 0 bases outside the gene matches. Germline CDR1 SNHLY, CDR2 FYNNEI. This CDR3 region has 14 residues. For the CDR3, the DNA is TGTGCCAGCAGTCTAGCGGGGGGGTACAATGAGCAGTTCTTC. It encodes CASSLAGGYNEQFF.